Listed here are 23 T cell receptor beta chains from one sample, sequenced in a study of OX40 agonist ivuxolimab in advanced cancers. Only in-frame clones appear in the TCRdb table, and some are missing; sequencing was by immunoSEQ multiplex PCR. The profile shows 65,000 to 70,000 clones, around 86% of them singletons. The sequenced sample was CD4+ or CD8+ T cells sorted from blood, obtained in a trial of the OX40 agonist ivuxolimab. These receptor sequences come from an adult with an advanced solid tumor such as melanoma, head and neck, liver or kidney cancer.

The rearrangement joins TRBV7-6 to TRBJ2-1; TRBD2 agrees at 11 bases. CDR3 length: 17 residues. In germline, CDR1 is SGHVS, CDR2 FNYEAQ. With 4 bases clipped from V and 3 bases from J, the junction kept 8 bases outside the gene matches. CDR3 DNA sequence: TGTGCCAGCAGCTCGGCGTCTAGCGGGAGGAGCTACAATGAGCAGTTCTTC. As protein: CASSSASSGRSYNEQFF. Looking up the rest from reference TRBV7-6 and TRBJ2-1 gives the full variable domain: GAGVSQSPRYKVTKRGQDVALRCDPISGHVSLYWYRQALGQGPEFLTYFNYEAQQDKSGLPNDRFSAERPEGSISTLTIQRTEQRDSAMYRCASSSASSGRSYNEQFFGPGTRLTVL.

The CDR3 sequence is CASKDSGASNTGELFF. The CDR3 DNA reads TGCGCCAGCAAGGATAGCGGGGCCTCGAACACCGGGGAGCTGTTTTTT. This rearrangement joins TRBV5-1 to TRBJ2-2, with 8 bases identical to TRBD2. This CDR3 is built from 16 residues. CDR1 is SGHRS, CDR2 YFSETQ, per germline. Germline trimming cut 6 bases from V and 0 bases from J; bases unmatched to any gene: 7.

The chain carries TRBV19 and TRBJ2-3; TRBD2 agrees at 7 bases. V lost 7 bases to trimming and J lost 4 bases; unmatched junction nucleotides: 8. The germline V gene encodes CDR1 LNHDA and CDR2 SQIVND (reference sequence). The CDR3 runs 14 residues. Written as DNA, the CDR3 is TGTGCCAGTAAGGGGCGGGGGAAGGCAGATACGCAGTATTTT. Amino acids: CASKGRGKADTQYF.

The chain has TRBV27 and TRBJ2-1, with D perhaps matching TRBD1 (5 bases). With 4 bases removed from V and 7 bases from J, the gap between germline ends came to 17 bases. The CDR3 extends over 15 amino acids. CDR1 MNHEY and CDR2 SMNVEV come from the germline V gene (reference sequence). The CDR3 is CASSYLGWGLNEQFF. The CDR3 DNA sequence: TGTGCCAGCAGTTACCTAGGCTGGGGCTTAAATGAGCAGTTCTTC.

The CDR3 region is CASSSAGTNIQYF. CDR3 nucleotide sequence: TGTGCCAGCAGCTCCGCCGGGACAAACATTCAGTACTTC. The chain is built from TRBV11-3 and TRBJ2-4, with D perhaps assigned TRBD1 or TRBD2 (5 bases each). This CDR3 is 13 amino acids long. The V gene's germline CDR1 is SGHNT and CDR2 YENEEA. V was shortened by 4 bases and J by 6 bases, with 10 bases between the two germline ends. Looking up the rest from reference TRBV11-3 and TRBJ2-4 gives the full variable domain: EAGVVQSPRYKIIEKKQPVAFWCNPISGHNTLYWYLQNLGQGPELLIRYENEEAVDDSQLPKDRFSAERLKGVDSTLKIQPAELGDSAVYLCASSSAGTNIQYFGAGTRLSVL.

There are a few counts of this clone. The V and J genes are TRBV2 and TRBJ2-7, with D tentatively TRBD2 (5 bases). This CDR3 comprises 11 residues. CDR1 and CDR2 (germline): SNHLY, FYNNEI. V lost 7 bases and J lost 2, with 6 bases in between. The DNA of the CDR3 is TGTGCCAGCACCGGGGCCTACGAGCAGTACTTC. Encoded protein: CASTGAYEQYF.

This clone was detected once. This chain joins TRBV19 and TRBJ1-2; the match to TRBD1 covers 9 bases. Germline V gives CDR1 LNHDA, CDR2 SQIVND (reference sequence). The CDR3 consists of 15 residues. V lost 3 bases and J lost 4; bases outside the gene matches: 6. The DNA of the CDR3 is TGTGCCAGTAGTATGGGGACAGGGAGGACCTATGGCTACACCTTC. This sequence encodes CASSMGTGRTYGYTF.

This chain uses TRBV19 with TRBJ2-3; 12 bases line up with TRBD2. Germline CDR1 and CDR2: LNHDA and SQIVND (reference sequence). This CDR3 has 17 residues. V gave up 4 bases and J gave up 2 bases; unmatched junction bases: 7. CDR3 loop: CASSNRGLAGPTDTQYF. The CDR3 DNA follows: TGTGCCAGTAGTAACCGTGGACTAGCGGGGCCCACAGATACGCAGTATTTT. Variable domain in full (rest from reference TRBV19 and TRBJ2-3): DGGITQSPKYLFRKEGQNVTLSCEQNLNHDAMYWYRQDPGQGLRLIYYSQIVNDFQKGDIAEGYSVSREKKESFPLTVTSAQKNPTAFYLCASSNRGLAGPTDTQYFGPGTRLTVL.

The chain has TRBV28 and TRBJ2-1, with TRBD2 identical over 16 bases. The CDR3 consists of 21 residues. Germline-derived CDR1 and CDR2 are MDHEN and SYDVKM. V shed 4 bases, J shed 10 bases, and the junction held 22 bases outside the gene matches. The CDR3 region is CASSSVVMPHSGLAGGLEQFF. In DNA form, the CDR3 reads TGTGCCAGCAGTTCCGTCGTTATGCCCCACTCGGGACTAGCGGGAGGGCTCGAGCAGTTCTTC.

V gene TRBV5-5 combines with J gene TRBJ2-3; 8 nucleotides align to TRBD2. The CDR3 runs 14 residues. Per germline, CDR1 SGHKS and CDR2 YYEKEE (reference sequence). Trimming took 0 bases from V and 9 from J; bases not matched to a gene: 6. The CDR3 DNA sequence: TGTGCCAGCAGCTTGGTGGGGCCGGGAGGGACGCAGTATTTT. Its protein product is CASSLVGPGGTQYF.

This clone showed up just a few times. The gene calls are TRBV9 and TRBJ1-3; D is unclear. V shed 0 bases and J shed 0 bases, with 10 bases lying between them. The CDR3 totals 16 residues. Per the germline V gene, CDR1 is SGDLS and CDR2 is YYNGEE. As DNA, the CDR3 is TGTGCCAGCAGCGTAGGGGGTTACCGCTCTGGAAACACCATATATTTT. It yields the protein CASSVGGYRSGNTIYF.

DNA for the CDR3: TGCGCCAGCAGCTTGTGGACCTCTGGGGCCAACGTCCTGACTTTC. Translation: CASSLWTSGANVLTF. V and J are TRBV5-1 and TRBJ2-6; D is uncertain. The CDR3 covers 15 residues. Germline V CDR1 and CDR2: SGHRS, YFSETQ. Trimming pared 1 base from V and 0 bases from J, leaving 5 bases between.

This clone occurred a few times. V gene TRBV30 combines with J gene TRBJ1-1; the D is unclear. V was trimmed by 2 bases and J by 6 bases, leaving 10 bases between them. Germline CDR1 is GTSNPN and CDR2 is SVGIG (reference sequence). This CDR3 spans 12 amino acids. As DNA, the CDR3 is TGTGCCTGGAGTATAGGGATCCCTGAAGCTTTCTTT. Its translation: CAWSIGIPEAFF. Combining the CDR3 with reference TRBV30 and TRBJ1-1 gives the whole variable domain SQTIHQWPATLVQPVGSPLSLECTVEGTSNPNLYWYRQAAGRGLQLLFYSVGIGQISSEVPQNLSASRPQDRQFILSSKKLLLSDSGFYLCAWSIGIPEAFFGQGTRLTVV.

The chain links TRBV5-1 to TRBJ2-2; TRBD2 aligns across 12 bases. CDR1 and CDR2 from the germline V gene are SGHRS and YFSETQ. Trimming at V came to 4 bases and at J to 0 bases, leaving 10 bases not matched to a gene. The CDR3 spans 19 residues. The CDR3 loop is CASSLSYGLAGTNTGELFF. The DNA of the CDR3 is TGCGCCAGCAGCCTTAGCTATGGACTAGCGGGGACGAACACCGGGGAGCTGTTTTTT. Combining the CDR3 with reference TRBV5-1 and TRBJ2-2 gives the whole variable domain KAGVTQTPRYLIKTRGQQVTLSCSPISGHRSVSWYQQTPGQGLQFLFEYFSETQRNKGNFPGRFSGRQFSNSRSEMNVSTLELGDSALYLCASSLSYGLAGTNTGELFFGEGSRLTVL.

The chain uses TRBV2 and TRBJ2-7; no clear D gene. CDR1 is SNHLY, CDR2 FYNNEI, per germline. V was pared by 6 bases and J by 3 bases, with 12 bases between. There are 13 residues in the CDR3. Here the CDR3 reads CASRTLGVYEQYV. CDR3 in DNA: TGTGCCAGCAGAACCCTTGGAGTCTACGAGCAGTACGTC.

The sample holds a few counts of this clone. V usage is TRBV5-1 and J usage is TRBJ1-1; no firm D call. Germline loops: CDR1 SGHRS, CDR2 YFSETQ. Trimming pared 1 base from V and 1 base from J, leaving 5 bases between. The CDR3 covers 13 residues. The CDR3 region has the DNA TGCGCCAGCAGCTTGTGGGGGAACACTGAAGCTTTCTTT. Translated, it gives CASSLWGNTEAFF.

This clone was detected only a few times. The genes are TRBV28 and TRBJ2-1; TRBD2 agrees at 7 bases. The J segment lost 0 bases and the V segment lost 3 bases, leaving 5 bases of the junction unmatched. This CDR3 is 16 amino acids long. The germline V gene has CDR1 MDHEN and CDR2 SYDVKM. The CDR3 DNA reads as TGTGCCAGCAGTTTTATAGGCGGGGGCTCCTACAATGAGCAGTTCTTC. Encoded protein: CASSFIGGGSYNEQFF.

The chain carries TRBV11-3 and TRBJ2-1; 14 bases agree with TRBD2. Trimming removed 5 bases from V and 11 bases from J; junction bases left unmatched: 11. The germline CDR1 and CDR2 sequences are SGHNT and YENEEA. The length of the CDR3 is 16 residues. CDR3 loop: CASSPTQTSGRGKQFF. Written as DNA, the CDR3 is TGTGCCAGCAGCCCAACCCAGACTAGCGGGAGGGGTAAGCAGTTCTTC. The complete variable domain, with remaining parts taken from reference TRBV11-3 and TRBJ2-1, reads EAGVVQSPRYKIIEKKQPVAFWCNPISGHNTLYWYLQNLGQGPELLIRYENEEAVDDSQLPKDRFSAERLKGVDSTLKIQPAELGDSAVYLCASSPTQTSGRGKQFFGPGTRLTVL.

The V and J genes are TRBV27 and TRBJ1-2; 9 nucleotides line up with TRBD1. The trim removed 3 bases at V and 2 bases at J, leaving 4 bases unmatched. Germline-derived CDR1 and CDR2 are MNHEY and SMNVEV (reference sequence). The CDR3 has 15 residues. The CDR3 loop is CASSLAGQGNYGYTF. In DNA form, the CDR3 reads TGTGCCAGCAGTTTGGCCGGACAGGGGAACTATGGCTACACCTTC.

The rearrangement uses TRBV5-1 and TRBJ2-1; either TRBD1 or TRBD2 may fit D (5 bases each). Trimming removed 4 bases at V and 5 bases at J, with 13 bases between. Looked up from germline, CDR1 is SGHRS and CDR2 is YFSETQ. This CDR3 has 14 residues. The CDR3 sequence is CASSTRQSNNEQFF. The CDR3 DNA reads as TGCGCCAGCAGCACTAGACAGAGTAACAATGAGCAGTTCTTC. Complete variable domain (other parts from reference TRBV5-1 and TRBJ2-1): KAGVTQTPRYLIKTRGQQVTLSCSPISGHRSVSWYQQTPGQGLQFLFEYFSETQRNKGNFPGRFSGRQFSNSRSEMNVSTLELGDSALYLCASSTRQSNNEQFFGPGTRLTVL.

This sequence joins TRBV27 and TRBJ2-7; D unresolved. Deletions cut 7 bases from V and 5 bases from J, with 15 bases between. The CDR3 loop spans 13 amino acids. Per the germline V gene, CDR1 is MNHEY and CDR2 is SMNVEV (reference sequence). The CDR3 DNA sequence: TGTGCCAGCACCCGACCGAGTACTAACGAGCAGTACTTC. It translates to CASTRPSTNEQYF.

This chain connects TRBV7-2 to TRBJ2-7; D perhaps matches TRBD1 (6 bases). With 5 bases removed from V and 3 bases from J, the gap between germline ends came to 14 bases. This CDR3 is 14 amino acids long. CDR1 and CDR2 from the germline V gene are SGHTA and FQGNSA. The CDR3 nucleotides read TGTGCCAGCAGCCCCCAGGGGCAGCGCTACGAGCAGTACTTC. Its translation: CASSPQGQRYEQYF.

Regarding this clone: The same CDR3 is also encoded by other DNA sequences in this sample. J is TRBJ1-2 and V is TRBV18; the D is unclear. The CDR3 sequence is 13 residues long. The germline CDR1 and CDR2 sequences are KGHSH and LQKENI. The germline V and J ends were trimmed by 3 bases and 0 bases, with 5 bases remaining between them. CDR3 region: CASSPAANYGYTF. The CDR3 DNA reads as TGTGCCAGCTCACCGGCCGCTAACTATGGCTACACCTTC. Drawing the rest from reference TRBV18 and TRBJ1-2, the complete variable domain is NAGVMQNPRHLVRRRGQEARLRCSPMKGHSHVYWYRQLPEEGLKFMVYLQKENIIDESGMPKERFSAEFPKEGPSILRIQQVVRGDSAAYFCASSPAANYGYTFGSGTRLTVV.